Detailed here is one T cell receptor beta chain. Original data processing: The authors estimated nucleated cell counts from reference gene primer amplification. Profiled with immunoSEQ multiplex PCR; TCRdb holds only in-frame clones, not every one. The V and J calls and the clone size are those of that table, but D and trimming were determined from the DNA. The table includes tens of thousands of clones, around 85% detected once. The record originates from a study of blood T cell repertoires in COVID-19. In the study overall: There were acute and convalescent COVID-19 samples, and they came from the United States, Italy and Spain. T cells, B-cell-depleted T cells, or PBMCs provided the cDNA or gDNA that served as material.

This CDR3 has 14 residues. CDR1 and CDR2 (germline): SGHNT, YYREEE (reference sequence). The V gene lost 4 bases and the J gene lost 5 bases, with 12 bases spanning the gap. The V and J genes are TRBV5-4 and TRBJ2-2, with D possibly matching TRBD1 (6 bases). This TCR was recovered from a man aged 55 to 70 with acute or convalescent COVID-19. The sample consisted of peripheral blood. CDR3 nucleotides: TGTGCCAGCAGCACAGGGTTAGGGACCGGGGAGCTGTTTTTT. Translated, it gives CASSTGLGTGELFF.